This T cell receptor beta chain stems from a study of T cells in Graves' hyperthyroidism and ophthalmopathy. Study overall: Blood was drawn when the patient was first diagnosed and still untreated. General study results and limits: A model using 13 V-J features told ophthalmopathy apart from stable hyperthyroidism. The model's output predicted ophthalmopathy at a median of about 6.5 months prior to onset.

Disease duration under 2 months; hyperthyroidism patients were aged 18 to 65. The CDR3 spans 12 residues. The V end was cut by 1 base, the J end by 7 bases, with 8 bases between. Germline V lookup: CDR1 GTSNPN, CDR2 SVGIG (reference sequence). This clonotype was recorded at least ten times. Its antigen is not identified. Using RNA transcripts as the source, TCR beta CDR3 regions were amplified. The study used the HTBI primer set for a first-round RT-PCR of the TCR CDR3. TCRdb re-called the multiplex PCR reads with MiXCR, one entry per CDR3 protein. The sample holds around 250,000 distinct CDR3 sequences; roughly 14% are singletons and the top ten take 13%.

Sequencing input: blood. This receptor was obtained from a woman aged 40 to 50 with Graves' hyperthyroidism that later progressed to Graves' ophthalmopathy. The chain combines TRBV30 with TRBJ2-1; a possible D gene is TRBD2 (5 bases). In nucleotides, the CDR3 is TGTGCCTGGAGTGGTACGGGGAATGAGCAGTTCTTC. As protein: CAWSGTGNEQFF.